In this sample, the clone carrying this T cell receptor (beta chain) turned up once. These data originate in a study of blood T cell repertoires in COVID-19. Across the study: Material from acute and convalescent COVID-19 was sourced from the United States, Italy and Spain.

Seattle's cohort entered during active infection and was followed longitudinally. In the authors' workflow: It was from reference gene primer amplification that nucleated cell counts were estimated. The assay was immunoSEQ multiplex PCR, and TCRdb's table has in-frame clones only and misses some. V, J and clone size derive from that table, while D and trimming were established from the DNA sequence. The table includes 250,000 to 400,000 clones, around 90% detected once. CDR1 SGHRS and CDR2 YFSETQ come from the germline V gene. V lost 2 bases and J lost 1; bases outside the gene matches: 5. The CDR3 totals 15 residues.

Sequencing input: peripheral blood. This TCR was sampled from a young woman with COVID-19, enrolled during active disease. J is TRBJ2-7 and V is TRBV5-1, with 8 bases identical to TRBD1. CDR3 nucleotides: TGCGCCAGCAGCTTAGCTACAGGGGGTTCCTACGAGCAGTACTTC. Its translation: CASSLATGGSYEQYF. The full variable domain, rest sourced from reference TRBV5-1 and TRBJ2-7, is KAGVTQTPRYLIKTRGQQVTLSCSPISGHRSVSWYQQTPGQGLQFLFEYFSETQRNKGNFPGRFSGRQFSNSRSEMNVSTLELGDSALYLCASSLATGGSYEQYFGPGTRLTVT.